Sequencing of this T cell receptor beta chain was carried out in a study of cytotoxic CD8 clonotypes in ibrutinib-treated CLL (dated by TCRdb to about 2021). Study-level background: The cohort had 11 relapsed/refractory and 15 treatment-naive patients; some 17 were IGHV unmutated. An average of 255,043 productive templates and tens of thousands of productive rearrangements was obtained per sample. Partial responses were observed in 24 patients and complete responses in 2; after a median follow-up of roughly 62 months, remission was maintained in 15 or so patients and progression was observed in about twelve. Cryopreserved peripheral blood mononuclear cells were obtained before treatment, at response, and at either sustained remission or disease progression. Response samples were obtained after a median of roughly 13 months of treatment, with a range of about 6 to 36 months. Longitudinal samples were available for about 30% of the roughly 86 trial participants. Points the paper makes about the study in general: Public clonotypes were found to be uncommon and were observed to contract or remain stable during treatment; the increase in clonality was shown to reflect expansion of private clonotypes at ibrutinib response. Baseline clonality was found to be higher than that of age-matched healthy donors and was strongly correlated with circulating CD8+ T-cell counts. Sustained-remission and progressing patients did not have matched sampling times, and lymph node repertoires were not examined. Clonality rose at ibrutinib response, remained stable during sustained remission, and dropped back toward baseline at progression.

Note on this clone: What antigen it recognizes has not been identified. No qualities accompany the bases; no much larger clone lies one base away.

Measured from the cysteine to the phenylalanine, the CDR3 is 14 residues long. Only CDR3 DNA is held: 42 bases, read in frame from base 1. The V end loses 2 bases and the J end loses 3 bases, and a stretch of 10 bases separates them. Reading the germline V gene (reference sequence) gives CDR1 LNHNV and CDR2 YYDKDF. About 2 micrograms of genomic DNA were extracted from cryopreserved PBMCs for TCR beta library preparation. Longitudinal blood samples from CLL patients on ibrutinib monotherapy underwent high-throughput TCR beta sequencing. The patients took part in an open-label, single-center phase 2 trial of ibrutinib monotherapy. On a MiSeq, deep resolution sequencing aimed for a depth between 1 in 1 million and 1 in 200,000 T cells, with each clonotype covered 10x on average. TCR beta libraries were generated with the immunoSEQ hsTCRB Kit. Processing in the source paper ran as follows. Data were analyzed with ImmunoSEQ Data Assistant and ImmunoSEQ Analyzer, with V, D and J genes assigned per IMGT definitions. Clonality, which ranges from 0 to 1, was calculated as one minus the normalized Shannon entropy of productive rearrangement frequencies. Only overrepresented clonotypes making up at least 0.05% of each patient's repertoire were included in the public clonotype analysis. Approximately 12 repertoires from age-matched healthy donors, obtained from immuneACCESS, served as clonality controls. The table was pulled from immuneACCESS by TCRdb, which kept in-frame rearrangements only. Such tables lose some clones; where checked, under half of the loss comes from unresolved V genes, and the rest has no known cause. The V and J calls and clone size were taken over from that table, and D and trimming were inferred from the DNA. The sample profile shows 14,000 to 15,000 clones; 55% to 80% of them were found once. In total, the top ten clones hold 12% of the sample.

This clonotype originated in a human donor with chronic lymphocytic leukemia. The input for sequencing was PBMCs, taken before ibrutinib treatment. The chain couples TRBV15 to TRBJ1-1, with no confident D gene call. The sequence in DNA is TGTGCCACCAGCAGAAGGGTGGGAGACACTGAAGCTTTCTTT. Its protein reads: CATSRRVGDTEAFF.